The subject of this entry is one TCR beta chain. The sample belongs to a study of control samples from healthy donors and cancer patients. Assay used: immunoSEQ multiplex PCR; TCRdb lists only in-frame clones, some missing. This table holds approximately 100,000 clones, around 80% found once. This CDR3 region has 15 residues. Trimming cost V 0 bases and J 6 bases; bases outside gene matches: 2. Germline CDR1 and CDR2: SGDLS and YYNGEE. Sequencing was performed on blood. This clonotype originated in a man between 60 and 70 years old in good health. The chain has TRBV9 and TRBJ1-6; 8 positions agree with TRBD1. In nucleotides, the CDR3 is TGTGCCAGCAGCGTAGAGGGACAGGTTAATTCACCCCTCCACTTT. Its protein product is CASSVEGQVNSPLHF.